This TCR beta chain was documented in a study of blood T cell repertoires in COVID-19. Generated by immunoSEQ multiplex PCR, the TCRdb table keeps only in-frame clones and is missing some. The top ten clones hold roughly 8% of a sample with about 58,000 clones, around 85% of them seen once. The length of the CDR3 is 18 residues. CDR1 MDHEN and CDR2 SYDVKM come from the germline V gene. The V and J ends lost 7 bases and 5 bases, in that order; junction bases with no gene match: 16. The genes are TRBV28 and TRBJ2-5; 13 nucleotides agree with TRBD2. The sequence derives from a woman in her 70s with active COVID-19. The source material was peripheral blood. DNA of the CDR3: TGTGCCAGCACTTCTGTCGGTACTAGCGGGAGGGCCCGGGAGACCCAGTACTTC. Translated, it gives CASTSVGTSGRARETQYF.